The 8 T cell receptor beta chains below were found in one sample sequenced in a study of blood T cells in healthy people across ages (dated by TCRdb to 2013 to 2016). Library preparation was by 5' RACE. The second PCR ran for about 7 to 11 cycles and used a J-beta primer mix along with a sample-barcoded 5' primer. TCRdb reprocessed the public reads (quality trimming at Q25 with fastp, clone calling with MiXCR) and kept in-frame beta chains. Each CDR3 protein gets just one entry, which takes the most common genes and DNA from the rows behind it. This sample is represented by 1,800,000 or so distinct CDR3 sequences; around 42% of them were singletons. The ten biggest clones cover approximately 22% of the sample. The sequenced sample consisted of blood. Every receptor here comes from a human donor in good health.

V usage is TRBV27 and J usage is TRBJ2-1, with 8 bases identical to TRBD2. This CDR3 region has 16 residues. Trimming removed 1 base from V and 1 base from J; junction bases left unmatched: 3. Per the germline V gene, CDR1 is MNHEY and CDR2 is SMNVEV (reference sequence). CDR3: CASSLWGTRSYNEQFF. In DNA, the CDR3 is TGTGCCAGCAGTTTATGGGGGACTAGATCCTACAATGAGCAGTTCTTC.

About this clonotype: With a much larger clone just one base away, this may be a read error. The CDR3 bases are TGCGCCAGCAGCCCGGACTGGGGCGGCACAGATACGCAGTATTTT. Its translation is CASSPDWGGTDTQYF. This chain uses TRBV5-1 with TRBJ2-3; D may be TRBD1 or TRBD2 (5 bases each). The germline V and J ends were trimmed by 4 bases and 1 base, with 13 bases remaining between them. Germline lookup yields CDR1 SGHRS and CDR2 YFSETQ. This CDR3 has 15 residues.

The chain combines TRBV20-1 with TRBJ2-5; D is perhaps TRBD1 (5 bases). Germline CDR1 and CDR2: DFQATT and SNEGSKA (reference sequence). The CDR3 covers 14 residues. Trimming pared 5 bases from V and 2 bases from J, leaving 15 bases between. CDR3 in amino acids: CSACRVGPQETQYF. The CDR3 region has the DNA TGCAGTGCTTGTCGTGTGGGGCCTCAAGAGACCCAGTACTTC.

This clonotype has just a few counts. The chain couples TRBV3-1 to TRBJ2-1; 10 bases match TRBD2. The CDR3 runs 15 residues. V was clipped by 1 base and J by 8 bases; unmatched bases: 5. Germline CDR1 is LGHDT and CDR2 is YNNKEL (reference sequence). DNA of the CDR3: TGTGCCAGCAGCCAAGCCCCTAGCGGGGGATATGAGCAGTTCTTC. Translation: CASSQAPSGGYEQFF.

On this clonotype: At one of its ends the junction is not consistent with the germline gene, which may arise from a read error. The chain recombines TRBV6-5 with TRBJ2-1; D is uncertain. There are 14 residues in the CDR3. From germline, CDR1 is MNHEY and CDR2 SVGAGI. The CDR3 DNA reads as TGTGCCAGCAGGTACTTCGGTTACAACAATGAGCAGTTCTTC. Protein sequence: CASRYFGYNNEQFF.

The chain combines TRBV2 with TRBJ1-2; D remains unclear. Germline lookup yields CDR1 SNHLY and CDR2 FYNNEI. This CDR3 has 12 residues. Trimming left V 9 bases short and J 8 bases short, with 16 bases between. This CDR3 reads CASVRISVGYTF. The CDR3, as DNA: TGTGCCAGTGTTCGGATTTCTGTCGGCTACACCTTC. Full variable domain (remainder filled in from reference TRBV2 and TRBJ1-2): EPEVTQTPSHQVTQMGQEVILRCVPISNHLYFYWYRQILGQKVEFLVSFYNNEISEKSEIFDDQFSVERPDGSNFTLKIRSTKLEDSAMYFCASVRISVGYTFGSGTRLTVV.

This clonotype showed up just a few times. CDR3 sequence reads: CASSSPRGDRSYNSPLHF. The CDR3 DNA reads as TGTGCCAGCAGTTCCCCCCGAGGGGACCGCTCCTATAATTCACCCCTCCACTTT. The chain uses TRBV12-3 or TRBV12-4 and TRBJ1-6; tentatively, D is TRBD1 (5 bases). The CDR3 is 18 residues long. Deletions cut 4 bases from V and 0 bases from J, with 16 bases between.

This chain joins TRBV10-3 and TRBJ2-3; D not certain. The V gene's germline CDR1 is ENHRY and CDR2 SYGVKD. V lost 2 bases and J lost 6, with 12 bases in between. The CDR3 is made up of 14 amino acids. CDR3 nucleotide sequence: TGTGCCATCAGTGAGCCGGTCGTCGGGGATACGCAGTATTTT. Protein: CAISEPVVGDTQYF.